The rows below give T cell receptor beta chains drawn from one sample of a study of blood T cells in healthy people across ages. Via MiXCR, TCRdb re-called the 5' RACE reads, giving one row per CDR3 protein. The data hold 1,500,000 or so distinct CDR3 sequences, with approximately 60% observed a single time. The sample consisted of blood. The receptors were sampled from a man younger than 35 in good health. The CDR3 runs from the conserved cysteine through the conserved F or W. A D gene is named only where the DNA matches it firmly. Expanded clones get a size class; other rows say once, few or many, or leave the size out.

clone size | J gene | D gene | V gene | CDR3 protein | CDR3 DNA
- | TRBJ1-2 | - | TRBV10-3 | CAISDFGFNYGYTF | TGTGCCATCAGTGATTTCGGGTTTAACTATGGCTACACCTTC
- | TRBJ1-1 | - | TRBV4-1 | CASSQGGVGTEAFF | TGCGCCAGCAGCCAAGGAGGGGTCGGGACTGAAGCTTTCTTT
few | TRBJ2-1 | - | TRBV27 | CARRSGGGDNEQFF | TGTGCCAGGAGGAGTGGCGGAGGTGACAATGAGCAGTTCTTC
many | TRBJ2-1 | - | TRBV4-3 | CASSRGAGGRYNEQFF | TGCGCCAGCAGCCGAGGGGCCGGGGGCCGTTACAATGAGCAGTTCTTC
few | TRBJ2-7 | - | TRBV7-2 | CASSVQAGTSYEQYF | TGTGCCAGCAGCGTCCAGGCCGGGACCTCCTACGAGCAGTACTTC
- | TRBJ2-1 | TRBD1 | TRBV6-2/TRBV6-3 | CASSYEQGVYNEQFF | TGTGCCAGCAGTTACGAACAGGGGGTCTACAATGAGCAGTTCTTC
- | TRBJ2-7 | TRBD1 | TRBV29-1 | CSVGRDRYEQYF | TGCAGCGTTGGACGGGACAGATACGAGCAGTACTTC
- | TRBJ2-3 | - | TRBV2 | CASSGWPDTQYF | TGTGCCAGCAGTGGCTGGCCAGATACGCAGTATTTT
- | TRBJ1-5 | - | TRBV6-2/TRBV6-3 | CASTGTRKNQPQHF | TGTGCCAGCACCGGGACAAGAAAAAATCAGCCCCAGCATTTT
- | TRBJ2-1 | TRBD2 | TRBV12-3/TRBV12-4 | CASRDLAGNYNEQFF | TGTGCCAGCAGAGATCTAGCGGGGAACTACAATGAGCAGTTCTTC
- | TRBJ2-1 | TRBD1 | TRBV14 | CASTSRAPRTGFNEQFF | TGTGCCAGCACCTCCAGAGCCCCCCGGACAGGGTTCAATGAGCAGTTCTTC
few | TRBJ2-3 | TRBD2 | TRBV4-2 | CASSHPTYSGGADTQYF | TGTGCCAGCAGCCACCCGACTTATAGCGGGGGCGCAGATACGCAGTATTTT
once | TRBJ1-1 | - | TRBV4-1 | CASSPTSLRNTEAFF | TGCGCCAGCAGCCCTACGTCTCTGAGGAACACTGAAGCTTTCTTT
once | TRBJ2-1 | TRBD2 | TRBV27 | CASTLASGINEQFF | TGTGCCAGCACCCTGGCTAGCGGGATCAATGAGCAGTTCTTC
once | TRBJ2-1 | - | TRBV20-1 | CSAYTVRGQGDYNEQFF | TGCAGTGCGTACACCGTTCGGGGACAAGGGGACTACAATGAGCAGTTCTTC
- | TRBJ2-7 | - | TRBV7-2 | CASSLSLGSGGYEQYF | TGTGCCAGCAGCTTATCCCTAGGCTCCGGGGGCTACGAGCAGTACTTC
- | TRBJ1-5 | - | TRBV4-1 | CASSRVPEGDQPQHF | TGCGCCAGCAGCCGAGTCCCCGAGGGGGATCAGCCCCAGCATTTT
- | TRBJ1-2 | - | TRBV4-1 | CASSQDILNLYGYTF | TGCGCCAGCAGCCAGGATATCCTTAACCTATATGGCTACACCTTC
few | TRBJ2-1 | - | TRBV13 | CASSSLTNEQFF | TGTGCCAGCAGCTCGCTTACGAATGAGCAGTTCTTC
- | TRBJ2-2 | TRBD1 | TRBV29-1 | CSVLWTGNTGELFF | TGCAGCGTTCTATGGACAGGGAACACCGGGGAGCTGTTTTTT
- | TRBJ2-1 | TRBD2 | TRBV6-1 | CASSEPGVAGVGEQFF | TGTGCCAGCAGTGAGCCGGGGGTTGCGGGAGTCGGAGAGCAGTTCTTC
- | TRBJ2-1 | - | TRBV20-1 | CSARDGGQEAFNEQFF | TGCAGTGCTAGAGATGGGGGACAAGAGGCTTTCAATGAGCAGTTCTTC
- | TRBJ2-1 | TRBD2 | TRBV19 | CASSLDPGLAYNEQFF | TGTGCCAGTAGCCTCGACCCGGGACTAGCCTACAATGAGCAGTTCTTC
- | TRBJ1-5 | TRBD1 | TRBV20-1 | CSAQATGDQPQHF | TGCAGTGCCCAAGCGACAGGGGATCAGCCCCAGCATTTT
- | TRBJ1-5 | - | TRBV6-2/TRBV6-3 | CASSDGTAINQPLHF | TGTGCCAGCAGTGACGGGACGGCAATCAATCAGCCCCTGCATTTT
- | TRBJ2-1 | TRBD2 | TRBV10-3 | CAISGGREQFF | TGTGCCATCAGTGGCGGGAGGGAGCAGTTCTTC
- | TRBJ2-7 | - | TRBV2 | CASTRVSDEQYF | TGTGCCAGTACGCGGGTCTCCGACGAGCAGTACTTC
- | TRBJ2-5 | - | TRBV5-6 | CANSLMSLRKPQETQYF | TGTGCCAACAGCTTGATGTCGCTTCGGAAACCCCAAGAGACCCAGTACTTC
- | TRBJ2-1 | - | TRBV7-9 | CASSSPPRGTGDSDEQFF | TGTGCCAGCAGCTCCCCCCCGCGGGGAACGGGGGACTCCGATGAGCAGTTCTTC
- | TRBJ2-1 | TRBD1 | TRBV4-2 | CASSQGGTGGAGGSYNEQFF | TGTGCCAGCAGCCAAGGCGGGACAGGGGGCGCGGGGGGCTCCTACAATGAGCAGTTCTTC
- | TRBJ2-5 | - | TRBV4-1 | CASSQNNGAGGETQYF | TGCGCCAGCAGCCAAAATAACGGAGCTGGGGGAGAGACCCAGTACTTC
few | TRBJ2-2 | - | TRBV13 | CASSPTFTGELFF | TGTGCCAGCAGCCCGACCTTCACCGGGGAGCTGTTTTTT
- | TRBJ2-7 | TRBD1 | TRBV25-1 | CASSETGETYEQYF | TGTGCCAGCAGTGAAACAGGGGAGACCTACGAGCAGTACTTC
many | TRBJ2-7 | TRBD1 | TRBV4-1 | CASSQEGRGYEQYF | TGCGCCAGCAGCCAAGAAGGCAGGGGGTACGAGCAGTACTTC
- | TRBJ2-2 | - | TRBV2 | CASKGGSTGELFF | TGTGCCAGTAAGGGGGGCAGCACCGGGGAGCTGTTTTTT
- | TRBJ2-7 | TRBD1 | TRBV27 | CASSSYRGGYEQYF | TGTGCCAGCAGTTCCTACAGGGGTGGCTACGAGCAGTACTTC
once | TRBJ2-5 | TRBD2 | TRBV3-1 | CASSGGTSGAETQYF | TGTGCCAGCAGCGGTGGGACTAGCGGGGCAGAGACCCAGTACTTC
- | TRBJ2-5 | TRBD2 | TRBV11-2 | CASSLRGGSRSYAQYF | TGTGCCAGCAGCTTAAGGGGCGGGAGTCGTTCCTACGCGCAGTACTTC
- | TRBJ2-1 | TRBD2 | TRBV4-2 | CASSQEETSPYNEQFF | TGTGCCAGCAGCCAAGAGGAGACTAGCCCATACAATGAGCAGTTCTTC
few | TRBJ2-3 | - | TRBV24-1 | CATSDHARSDTQYF | TGTGCCACCAGTGATCATGCTAGGTCCGATACGCAGTATTTT
few | TRBJ2-3 | TRBD2 | TRBV11-2 | CASRGAPSGVGTDTQYF | TGTGCCAGCAGAGGCGCCCCTAGCGGGGTGGGTACAGATACGCAGTATTTT
- | TRBJ1-5 | - | TRBV20-1 | CSANTDRPYSNQPQHF | TGCAGTGCCAACACCGACAGACCTTATAGCAATCAGCCCCAGCATTTT
- | TRBJ2-1 | TRBD1 | TRBV5-1 | CASSYRQGDYNEQFF | TGCGCCAGCAGCTATAGACAGGGTGACTACAATGAGCAGTTCTTC
- | TRBJ2-1 | - | TRBV5-1 | CASSLEVASSYNEQFF | TGCGCCAGCAGCTTGGAAGTGGCGAGCTCCTACAATGAGCAGTTCTTC
- | TRBJ2-4 | - | TRBV20-1 | CSAHGQTLAKNIQYF | TGCAGTGCCCACGGACAGACTCTAGCCAAAAACATTCAGTACTTC
- | TRBJ2-3 | - | TRBV27 | CASIGGGPDTQYF | TGTGCCAGCATTGGGGGGGGGCCAGATACGCAGTATTTT
- | TRBJ1-1 | - | TRBV6-5 | CASSYSGGGPTEAFF | TGTGCCAGCAGTTACTCTGGGGGGGGACCCACTGAAGCTTTCTTT
- | TRBJ2-1 | TRBD2 | TRBV6-1 | CASRQPGTSGGALVQFF | TGTGCCAGCAGACAACCCGGGACTAGCGGGGGGGCACTGGTGCAGTTCTTC
- | TRBJ1-1 | - | TRBV20-1 | CSAPGSGAYEWTEAFF | TGCAGTGCCCCGGGTAGCGGGGCCTACGAGTGGACTGAAGCTTTCTTT
few | TRBJ1-1 | - | TRBV7-9 | CASSLEFMNTEAFF | TGTGCCAGCAGCTTAGAATTCATGAACACTGAAGCTTTCTTT